Shown below are 13 T cell receptor beta chains from a single sample sequenced in a study of blood T cell repertoires in COVID-19. The assay was immunoSEQ multiplex PCR, and TCRdb's table has in-frame clones only and misses some. The table has hundreds of thousands of clones, less than 90% seen once; the top ten hold around 13%. Sequenced material: peripheral blood. The receptors stem from a woman in her seventies with COVID-19, enrolled during active disease.

The rearrangement joins TRBV19 to TRBJ1-5; D unclear. The germline CDR1 and CDR2 sequences are LNHDA and SQIVND (reference sequence). Trimming pared 3 bases from V and 1 base from J, leaving 10 bases between. The CDR3 totals 15 residues. In DNA, the CDR3 is TGTGCCAGTAGTATGTCACGGTTCAGCAATCAGCCCCAGCATTTT. As protein: CASSMSRFSNQPQHF. Filled out from reference TRBV19 and TRBJ1-5, the complete variable domain reads DGGITQSPKYLFRKEGQNVTLSCEQNLNHDAMYWYRQDPGQGLRLIYYSQIVNDFQKGDIAEGYSVSREKKESFPLTVTSAQKNPTAFYLCASSMSRFSNQPQHFGDGTRLSIL.

V usage is TRBV5-1 and J usage is TRBJ2-1; weak D call: TRBD1 (5 bases). The germline V gene encodes CDR1 SGHRS and CDR2 YFSETQ. V was pared by 0 bases and J by 0 bases, with 7 bases between. The CDR3 loop spans 15 amino acids. CDR3 in DNA: TGCGCCAGCAGCTTGGGGGGCAGCTCCTACAATGAGCAGTTCTTC. Its translation is CASSLGGSSYNEQFF.

About this clone itself: Other DNA sequences within the sample encode an identical CDR3. The rearrangement uses TRBV19 and TRBJ1-1, with a tentative D call TRBD1 (5 bases). Trimming shortened V by 3 bases and J by 1 base, and 6 bases separated the two germline ends. CDR1 LNHDA and CDR2 SQIVND come from the germline V gene (reference sequence). This CDR3 spans 13 amino acids. The CDR3 coding sequence is TGTGCCAGTAGTATTGACAGGAACACTGAAGCTTTCTTT. It yields the protein CASSIDRNTEAFF.

The rearrangement uses TRBV4-1 and TRBJ1-1; 7 nucleotides line up with TRBD1. The CDR3 loop spans 16 amino acids. V shed 3 bases and J 3 bases; nucleotides not matched to a gene: 10. Germline V gene lookup returns CDR1 MGHRA and CDR2 YSYEKL. CDR3 sequence (DNA): TGCGCCAGCAGCCAGGTAACGTACAGGGGAGACACTGAAGCTTTCTTT. Amino acids: CASSQVTYRGDTEAFF.

The V call is TRBV14, the J call TRBJ1-4, with D possibly TRBD1 on 5 matching bases. V lost 0 bases and J 4 bases, leaving 12 bases between the germline ends. Per the germline V gene, CDR1 is SGHDN and CDR2 is FVKESK. The CDR3 is 16 amino acids. CDR3 DNA sequence: TGTGCCAGCAGCCAAGATTCGGGACTGTTTAATGAAAAACTGTTTTTT. Translated, it gives CASSQDSGLFNEKLFF.

The V and J genes are TRBV3-1 (or the pseudogene TRBV3-2) and TRBJ2-2; TRBD1 is a possible D gene (6 bases). V was shortened by 5 bases and J by 0 bases, with 10 bases between the two germline ends. The CDR3 spans 15 residues. CDR1 LGHDT and CDR2 YNNKEL come from the germline V gene (reference sequence). CDR3 bases: TGTGCCAGCAGCGCCGGGACACCGAACACCGGGGAGCTGTTTTTT. It is translated as CASSAGTPNTGELFF.

V gene TRBV19 combines with J gene TRBJ1-5, with D possibly matching TRBD1 (6 bases). Trimming removed 5 bases from V and 3 bases from J, with 17 bases in between. This CDR3 is built from 16 residues. The germline CDR1 and CDR2 sequences are LNHDA and SQIVND (reference sequence). In DNA form, the CDR3 reads TGTGCCAGTAGTGGGGGGGCCTATCCCTCCAATCAGCCCCAGCATTTT. This gives the protein CASSGGAYPSNQPQHF.

The chain uses TRBV24-1 and TRBJ2-7, with D perhaps matching TRBD1 (6 bases). Germline V gives CDR1 KGHDR, CDR2 SFDVKD. The CDR3 is 11 residues long. V dropped 7 bases and J dropped 5 bases, with 8 bases sitting between them. The CDR3 protein is CATSSGDEQYF. The CDR3, as DNA: TGTGCCACCAGCTCAGGGGACGAGCAGTACTTC.

The chain is built from TRBV19 and TRBJ1-1, with unresolved D. This CDR3 comprises 13 residues. CDR1 is LNHDA, CDR2 SQIVND, per germline (reference sequence). Trimming cost V 3 bases and J 1 base, with 6 bases left between them. The CDR3 reads CASSITENTEAFF. The DNA for the CDR3 is TGTGCCAGTAGTATCACAGAGAACACTGAAGCTTTCTTT.

CDR3 region: CASSLRLGGTEAFF. CDR3 nucleotide sequence: TGTGCCAGCAGTTTACGCCTGGGAGGGACTGAAGCTTTCTTT. The J gene is TRBJ1-1, the V gene TRBV27; no clear D. The V end was cut by 2 bases, the J end by 5 bases, with 12 bases between. The CDR3 is 14 residues long. Germline V CDR1 and CDR2: MNHEY, SMNVEV (reference sequence).

This rearrangement joins TRBV18 to TRBJ1-2; 8 bases map to TRBD1. CDR1 and CDR2 from the germline V gene are KGHSH and LQKENI. The CDR3 totals 15 residues. Germline trimming cut 0 bases from V and 7 bases from J; bases unmatched to any gene: 7. CDR3 nucleotides: TGTGCCAGCTCACCACCGACAGGGGCGAGTGTTGGCTACACCTTC. Residues: CASSPPTGASVGYTF.

In DNA, the CDR3 is TGTGCCAGCAGCCCGGGACAGATTGGCATTCAGTACTTC. Translation: CASSPGQIGIQYF. The chain employs TRBV7-9 and TRBJ2-4, with 7 positions matching TRBD1. The CDR3 loop spans 13 amino acids. The V segment lost 5 bases and the J segment 9 bases; nucleotides outside the gene matches: 7. Germline lookup yields CDR1 SEHNR and CDR2 FQNEAQ (reference sequence).

The chain uses TRBV2 and TRBJ2-5; no clear D gene. The CDR3 covers 15 residues. V gave up 4 bases and J gave up 3 bases, with 15 bases separating them. Germline lookup yields CDR1 SNHLY and CDR2 FYNNEI. The CDR3 coding sequence is TGTGCCAGCAGTGTGAGGCAGCAGAACAAAGAGACCCAGTACTTC. Encoded protein: CASSVRQQNKETQYF.